This T cell receptor (beta chain) was retrieved from a study of vaccination and CD4 T cells after COVID-19. General observations from the study: Convalescent patients were relatively few, and early post-infection timepoints were missing. The median proportion of reactive clones detected only post-vaccination in convalescent patients was 65% to 90%.

The treatment was: roughly ten-day PBMC culture with coronavirus spike peptide pools or control peptides (ViraFEST assay). ViraFEST sequenced TCRs after peptide-pool expansion of antigen-specific T cells. Germline V gives CDR1 MNHEY, CDR2 SVGEGT. The V and J ends lost 5 bases and 8 bases respectively, with 15 bases between them. CDR3 length: 14 amino acids. The Oncomine TCR Beta short-read assay was what sequenced the DNA obtained from cultured CD4+ T cells. Scientists extracted genomic DNA from CD4+ T cells grown in culture. TCRdb independently ran MiXCR on the PCR reads; one entry per CDR3 protein. The sample shows 16,000 or so distinct CDR3 sequences, 45% to 65% of them seen only once. Comments on this clonotype: Its antigen remains unknown.

Source material: CD4+ T cells from blood, cultured in vitro. This TCR was recovered from a human donor who had recovered from COVID-19. This rearrangement joins TRBV6-2 or TRBV6-3 to TRBJ2-2; no definite D call. CDR3 coding DNA: TGTGCCAGCAGTCAAAATGTGGTGGGTGGGGAGCTGTTTTTT. It translates to CASSQNVVGGELFF.